The rows below give T cell receptor beta chains drawn from one sample of a study of response to subunit inactivated influenza vaccine. TCRdb reprocessed the RT-PCR reads with MiXCR, giving one entry per CDR3 protein. The data show about 480,000 distinct CDR3 sequences, with over 25% seen just once and approximately 2% held by the top ten. Source: CD4+ T cells sorted from PBMCs, taken around 5 days after vaccination. The receptors come from a man between 50 and 59 years old who received an inactivated influenza vaccine. CDR3s include the opening cysteine and the closing phenylalanine or tryptophan. Fields, in order: J gene, V gene, clone size, D gene, CDR3 protein, CDR3 DNA. The D gene is left open where the match is weak. Clone size, where shown, is once, few, many, or a class for clones that have expanded.

>TRBJ2-3|TRBV5-1|few|NA
CASSVELLSPKQYF
TGCGCCAGCAGCGTGGAACTCTTATCCCCCAAGCAGTATTTT
>TRBJ1-2|TRBV12-3/TRBV12-4|few|NA
CASSARRWGSGYTF
TGTGCCAGCAGTGCCCGAAGGTGGGGATCCGGCTACACCTTC
>TRBJ2-1|TRBV10-3|once|NA
CAISAAGAEQFF
TGTGCCATCAGTGCGGCAGGCGCTGAGCAGTTCTTC
>TRBJ2-5|TRBV24-1|few|NA
CATSGKGGLQETQYF
TGTGCCACCAGTGGTAAGGGGGGCCTACAAGAGACCCAGTACTTC
>TRBJ2-1|TRBV20-1|NA|NA
CGSGRTYNEQFF
TGCGGGAGCGGCCGGACCTACAATGAGCAGTTCTTC
>TRBJ2-7|TRBV9|many|NA
CASSVASGSYEQYF
TGTGCCAGCAGCGTAGCTTCAGGGAGCTACGAGCAGTACTTC
>TRBJ2-7|TRBV5-1|few|NA
CASSSGRTEVGEQYF
TGCGCCAGCAGCTCGGGACGGACGGAGGTCGGCGAGCAGTACTTC
>TRBJ1-2|TRBV7-9|few|NA
CASSQSRVELNYGYTF
TGTGCCAGCAGCCAGTCCAGGGTGGAACTTAACTATGGCTACACCTTC
>TRBJ2-7|TRBV20-1|once|NA
CSARDLLELTYEQYF
TGCAGTGCTAGAGATTTGCTAGAACTTACCTACGAGCAGTACTTC
>TRBJ2-7|TRBV20-1|few|NA
CSASGTQTYEQYF
TGCAGTGCTTCCGGGACCCAGACCTACGAGCAGTACTTC
>TRBJ1-5|TRBV12-3/TRBV12-4|NA|NA
CASSNGRENQPQHF
TGTGCCAGCAGTAACGGACGGGAAAATCAGCCCCAGCATTTT
>TRBJ2-1|TRBV10-3|NA|NA
CAISGGQSSNEQFF
TGTGCCATCAGTGGAGGGCAATCGAGCAATGAGCAGTTCTTC
>TRBJ2-3|TRBV20-1|NA|TRBD1
CSASGTGTSTDTQYF
TGCAGTGCTAGCGGGACAGGAACTAGCACAGATACGCAGTATTTT
>TRBJ2-3|TRBV27|many|NA
CASSRGTDTQYF
TGTGCCAGCAGCCGGGGTACAGATACGCAGTATTTT
>TRBJ2-7|TRBV5-1|NA|TRBD1
CASSSGGNRGPYEQYF
TGCGCCAGCAGCTCGGGTGGGAACAGGGGCCCGTACGAGCAGTACTTC
>TRBJ2-7|TRBV29-1|NA|TRBD2
CSVSTSGYEQYF
TGCAGCGTCTCGACTAGCGGCTACGAGCAGTACTTC
>TRBJ2-7|TRBV7-9|NA|TRBD1
CASRHSRDRGYEQYF
TGTGCCAGCAGGCACAGCCGGGACAGGGGCTACGAGCAGTACTTC
>TRBJ2-5|TRBV14|few|TRBD1
CASSQDGQGVTQYF
TGTGCCAGCAGCCAAGATGGCCAGGGGGTGACCCAGTACTTC
>TRBJ2-1|TRBV6-2/TRBV6-3|NA|NA
CASRRPGGGQTIYNEQFF
TGTGCCAGCAGGAGGCCGGGCGGGGGCCAGACTATTTACAATGAGCAGTTCTTC
>TRBJ1-1|TRBV7-2|few|TRBD1
CASSSQGTGVIAFF
TGTGCCAGCAGCTCGCAAGGGACAGGGGTTATCGCTTTCTTT
>TRBJ2-5|TRBV6-1|many|TRBD2
CASSRTSGGDQETQYF
TGTGCCAGCAGTCGGACTAGCGGGGGGGATCAAGAGACCCAGTACTTC
>TRBJ1-6|TRBV6-1|few|NA
CASTERGRVGSPLHF
TGTGCCAGCACCGAACGAGGCAGGGTTGGTTCACCCCTCCACTTT
>TRBJ2-1|TRBV20-1|few|TRBD2
CSADSRGDNEQFF
TGCAGTGCCGATTCGCGGGGGGACAATGAGCAGTTCTTC
>TRBJ2-1|TRBV29-1|many|TRBD2
CSVDGGSYNEQFF
TGCAGCGTTGATGGCGGGAGCTACAATGAGCAGTTCTTC
>TRBJ2-7|TRBV20-1|few|NA
CSARGESYEQYF
TGCAGTGCTAGGGGAGAGTCCTACGAGCAGTACTTC
>TRBJ2-7|TRBV29-1|NA|NA
CSVVEGNYEQYF
TGCAGCGTTGTCGAGGGAAACTACGAGCAGTACTTC
>TRBJ1-2|TRBV20-1|few|NA
CSAHADGGRFYGYTF
TGCAGTGCTCACGCGGATGGAGGGAGGTTCTATGGCTACACCTTC
>TRBJ2-1|TRBV24-1|NA|TRBD2
CATRGTSGPNEQFF
TGTGCCACCAGGGGGACTAGCGGGCCCAATGAGCAGTTCTTC
>TRBJ2-7|TRBV6-2/TRBV6-3|NA|TRBD2
CASSYSRKTGGTYEQYF
TGTGCCAGCAGTTACTCGAGGAAGACGGGAGGAACCTACGAGCAGTACTTC
>TRBJ2-1|TRBV6-4|few|NA
CASSEIRGPSSYNEQFF
TGTGCCAGCAGTGAAATTCGGGGTCCTAGCTCCTACAATGAGCAGTTCTTC
>TRBJ2-5|TRBV7-9|NA|NA
CASSSIASETQYF
TGTGCCAGCAGCTCTATAGCGTCAGAGACCCAGTACTTC
>TRBJ2-5|TRBV5-1|NA|NA
CASSTGAGQETQYF
TGCGCCAGCAGCACGGGAGCGGGTCAAGAGACCCAGTACTTC
>TRBJ2-7|TRBV25-1|few|TRBD2
CASSATSGSSYEQYF
TGTGCCAGCAGTGCGACTAGCGGGAGCTCCTACGAGCAGTACTTC
>TRBJ2-5|TRBV29-1|many|NA
CSVEGQETQYF
TGCAGCGTTGAGGGGCAAGAGACCCAGTACTTC
>TRBJ2-5|TRBV4-1|once|TRBD1
CASSQDRLAGGRETQYF
TGCGCCAGCAGCCAAGATCGTCTCGCAGGGGGCAGAGAGACCCAGTACTTC
>TRBJ2-3|TRBV7-8|NA|NA
CASSLRAGLDTQYF
TGTGCCAGCAGCTTAAGGGCAGGTTTAGATACGCAGTATTTT
>TRBJ2-2|TRBV9|NA|TRBD2
CASSYLAGEHTGELFF
TGTGCCAGCAGCTACCTAGCGGGAGAGCACACCGGGGAGCTGTTTTTT
>TRBJ2-7|TRBV12-3/TRBV12-4|few|TRBD2
CASRYLAGDGAEQYF
TGTGCCAGCAGATATCTAGCGGGAGACGGGGCCGAGCAGTACTTC
>TRBJ2-7|TRBV6-6|few|NA
CASSRALAYEQYF
TGTGCCAGCAGTCGGGCCCTCGCCTACGAGCAGTACTTC
>TRBJ2-3|TRBV28|many|NA
CASSLQGPDTQYF
TGTGCCAGCAGTTTACAGGGGCCAGATACGCAGTATTTT
>TRBJ2-1|TRBV6-5|NA|TRBD2
CASSYSSGGSYNEQFF
TGTGCCAGCAGTTACTCATCGGGGGGATCCTACAATGAGCAGTTCTTC
>TRBJ2-3|TRBV4-2|NA|TRBD1
CASSQSGTGSTDTQYF
TGTGCCAGCAGCCAATCCGGGACAGGGAGCACAGATACGCAGTATTTT
>TRBJ2-3|TRBV20-1|few|NA
CSAWVWKGTDTQYF
TGCAGTGCTTGGGTGTGGAAGGGCACAGATACGCAGTATTTT
>TRBJ2-2|TRBV2|NA|NA
CASSDWTNTGELFF
TGTGCCAGCAGTGATTGGACGAACACCGGGGAGCTGTTTTTT
>TRBJ1-3|TRBV2|NA|TRBD1
CASSEGTGNSGNTIYF
TGTGCCAGCAGTGAAGGGACAGGTAACTCTGGAAACACCATATATTTT
>TRBJ2-4|TRBV20-1|few|NA
CSGGTRTQYIQYF
TGCAGTGGGGGCACGAGGACCCAATACATTCAGTACTTC
>TRBJ2-7|TRBV4-1|NA|NA
CASSQVSRGSSYEQYF
TGCGCCAGCAGCCAAGTAAGTCGGGGGTCCAGCTACGAGCAGTACTTC
>TRBJ1-4|TRBV16|few|NA
CASSQVYGADEKLFF
TGTGCCAGCAGCCAAGTGTATGGGGCGGATGAAAAACTGTTTTTT
>TRBJ2-7|TRBV15|NA|NA
CATSRAKRVYEQYF
TGTGCCACCAGCAGGGCAAAAAGGGTCTACGAGCAGTACTTC
>TRBJ2-5|TRBV20-1|NA|TRBD2
CSARDLAGGAETQYF
TGCAGTGCTAGAGATTTAGCGGGGGGGGCGGAGACCCAGTACTTC
>TRBJ2-2|TRBV2|many|NA
CASQGRENTGELFF
TGTGCCAGCCAGGGCAGGGAGAACACCGGGGAGCTGTTTTTT
>TRBJ2-2|TRBV20-1|NA|NA
CSALSRGPTSTGELFF
TGCAGTGCTCTCTCCAGGGGCCCAACGAGCACCGGGGAGCTGTTTTTT
>TRBJ2-7|TRBV12-3/TRBV12-4|many|TRBD1
CASRRGAGGRNEQYF
TGTGCCAGCAGAAGAGGGGCAGGGGGACGGAACGAGCAGTACTTC
>TRBJ1-6|TRBV4-2|NA|NA
CASSQEDRHSPLHF
TGTGCCAGCAGCCAAGAAGACAGGCACTCACCCCTCCACTTT
>TRBJ2-5|TRBV10-3|many|NA
CAISDLGETQYF
TGTGCCATCAGTGATTTGGGGGAGACCCAGTACTTC